Below, one T cell receptor beta chain is given with its context. CDR1 and CDR2 (germline): SGHVS, FQNEAQ. CDR3 length equals 14 residues. Trimming removed 5 bases from V and 7 bases from J; junction bases left unmatched: 9. Participants spanned ages roughly 18 to 90 years and resided in about 25 US areas. This sample was taken from a study of blood T cell repertoires in COVID-19. The assay was immunoSEQ multiplex PCR, and TCRdb's table has in-frame clones only and misses some. Here the sample spans some 240,000 clones, approximately 79% being singletons. The TCR was taken from a man younger than 45 with acute COVID-19. J is TRBJ2-7 and V is TRBV7-8; TRBD1 matches 9 bases. The sequenced sample consisted of PBMCs or T cells enriched from blood (not recorded which). The CDR3 here is CASSLTDRGLEQYV. CDR3 sequence (DNA): TGTGCCAGCAGCCTGACGGACAGGGGCCTGGAGCAGTACGTC.